A single sample gave rise to the 17 T cell receptor beta chains below, sequenced in a study of T cells in localized non-small cell lung cancer. Only in-frame clones appear in the TCRdb table, and some are missing; sequencing was by immunoSEQ multiplex PCR. The sample has about 33,000 clones; over 75% are singletons. The sequencing here drew on peripheral blood, taken before any cancer treatment. The receptors shown here come from a male donor at least 60 years old with stage III squamous cell lung carcinoma.

V gene TRBV6-6 combines with J gene TRBJ1-5; tentatively, D is TRBD1 (5 bases). Germline V lookup: CDR1 MNHNY, CDR2 SVGAGI (reference sequence). This CDR3 spans 14 amino acids. Trimming shortened V by 6 bases and J by 2 bases, and 11 bases separated the two germline ends. The CDR3 DNA sequence: TGTGCCAGCAGCCAGGGCTACGGCAATCAGCCCCAGCATTTT. The encoded protein is CASSQGYGNQPQHF.

The sample holds a few counts of this clone. This sequence joins TRBV4-3 and TRBJ1-2; D not resolved. This CDR3 region has 13 residues. CDR1 and CDR2 (germline): LGHNA, YSLEER. Trimming cost V 3 bases and J 8 bases, with 13 bases left between them. CDR3: CASSHATQGGYTF. Written as DNA, the CDR3 is TGCGCCAGCAGCCACGCCACTCAAGGGGGCTACACCTTC.

The V and J genes are TRBV27 and TRBJ1-1; D gene uncertain. This CDR3 spans 13 amino acids. CDR1 and CDR2 from the germline V gene are MNHEY and SMNVEV (reference sequence). The V and J ends lost 2 bases and 4 bases respectively, with 8 bases between them. The CDR3 DNA is TGTGCCAGCAGTTTAGGGGTAGGCACTGAAGCTTTCTTT. Amino acids: CASSLGVGTEAFF.

V gene TRBV6-5 combines with J gene TRBJ1-5; D uncertain. The length of the CDR3 is 13 residues. Trimming took off 0 bases at V and 5 bases at J, with 5 bases between the two ends. Germline values: CDR1 MNHEY, CDR2 SVGAGI. CDR3 sequence (DNA): TGTGCCAGCAGTTACTCAGCGGATCAGCCCCAGCATTTT. Protein: CASSYSADQPQHF.

This rearrangement joins TRBV6-1 to TRBJ2-7, with 8 bases fitting TRBD2. This CDR3 region has 14 residues. The germline gives CDR1 MNHNS, CDR2 SASEGT. V shed 3 bases and J 6 bases; nucleotides not matched to a gene: 7. Here the CDR3 DNA reads TGTGCCAGCAGTGAGAGCGGGGGTATAGCCGAGCAGTACTTC. This gives the protein CASSESGGIAEQYF.

The chain combines TRBV6-6 with TRBJ2-7; 11 bases fit TRBD2. J lost 2 bases, V lost 2 bases, and 5 bases had no gene match. The germline gives CDR1 MNHNY, CDR2 SVGAGI (reference sequence). The CDR3 covers 16 residues. CDR3 nucleotide sequence: TGTGCCAGCAGTTACCGCGGGACTAGCGGAACCTACGAGCAGTACTTC. Protein sequence: CASSYRGTSGTYEQYF.

The genes are TRBV5-1 and TRBJ2-7; the D is unclear. The CDR3 totals 14 residues. V was pared by 0 bases and J by 2 bases, with 9 bases between. Per germline, CDR1 SGHRS and CDR2 YFSETQ. The CDR3 loop reads CASSLVVMPYEQYF. CDR3 nucleotide sequence: TGCGCCAGCAGCTTGGTGGTGATGCCCTACGAGCAGTACTTC.

This chain uses TRBV30 with TRBJ2-5; the D is unclear. The CDR3 runs 11 residues. CDR1 and CDR2 (germline): GTSNPN, SVGIG (reference sequence). V shed 2 bases and J shed 5 bases, with 6 bases lying between them. CDR3 amino acids: CAWSPGETQYF. CDR3 in DNA: TGTGCCTGGAGTCCGGGTGAGACCCAGTACTTC.

CDR3 region: CASSLQGAEAFF. CDR3 coding DNA: TGTGCCAGCAGCCTCCAGGGGGCTGAAGCTTTCTTT. V and J are TRBV7-8 and TRBJ1-1; 7 bases match TRBD1. The CDR3 length is 12 residues. CDR1 is SGHVS and CDR2 is FQNEAQ in the germline V gene. The V segment lost 5 bases and the J segment 6 bases; nucleotides outside the gene matches: 3.

The chain uses TRBV10-1 and TRBJ2-5; 8 bases map to TRBD1. The CDR3 runs to 15 residues. The germline CDR1 and CDR2 sequences are WNHNN and SYGVQD (reference sequence). V shed 0 bases, J shed 2 bases, and the junction held 2 bases outside the gene matches. The CDR3 DNA sequence: TGCGCCAGCAGTGAGTCGGACAGGGAGCAAGAGACCCAGTACTTC. This sequence encodes CASSESDREQETQYF.

This clone was found once. The rearrangement joins TRBV7-9 to TRBJ1-2, with 9 bases identical to TRBD1. Germline-derived CDR1 and CDR2 are SEHNR and FQNEAQ (reference sequence). Trimming removed 3 bases from V and 5 bases from J; junction bases left unmatched: 7. The CDR3 has 15 residues. The CDR3 sequence: CASSFPGQGRYGYTF. The DNA of the CDR3 is TGTGCCAGCAGCTTCCCGGGACAGGGAAGGTATGGCTACACCTTC.

This sequence joins TRBV20-1 and TRBJ1-2; D is ambiguous. V lost 6 bases, J lost 7 bases, and 9 bases lay in between. Germline assignment: CDR1 DFQATT and CDR2 SNEGSKA (reference sequence). CDR3 length equals 10 residues. The CDR3 protein is CSALESGYTF. Here the CDR3 DNA reads TGCAGTGCCCTTGAAAGTGGCTACACCTTC.

V and J are TRBV7-2 and TRBJ1-1, with D maybe TRBD1 (6 bases). Looked up from germline, CDR1 is SGHTA and CDR2 is FQGNSA. This CDR3 is built from 13 residues. Between the trimmed V and J ends, which lost 1 base and 7 bases, there was a span of 10 bases. In DNA form, the CDR3 reads TGTGCCAGCAGCTTAGATGTCAGGGGTGAAGCTTTCTTT. Protein: CASSLDVRGEAFF.

The gene calls are TRBV5-6 and TRBJ2-1; no definite D call. The germline V gene has CDR1 SGHDT and CDR2 YYEEEE. This CDR3 has 11 amino acids. V lost 4 bases, J lost 5 bases, and 4 bases lay in between. The CDR3 here is CASSQNNEQFF. For the CDR3, the DNA is TGTGCCAGCAGCCAAAACAATGAGCAGTTCTTC.

V gene TRBV6-5 combines with J gene TRBJ1-1, with D hard to call. Per the germline V gene, CDR1 is MNHEY and CDR2 is SVGAGI. Trimming removed 0 bases at V and 2 bases at J, with 7 bases between. The CDR3 is made up of 14 amino acids. The DNA for the CDR3 is TGTGCCAGCAGTTACTCTAGGAGAAACACTGAAGCTTTCTTT. It translates to CASSYSRRNTEAFF.

This chain uses TRBV11-2 with TRBJ2-3; 9 nucleotides line up with TRBD2. Unmatched junction bases numbered 7, after V lost 1 base and J lost 2 bases. The CDR3 spans 17 residues. Germline CDR1 SGHAT, CDR2 FQNNGV. CDR3 loop: CASSLVWREGDTDTQYF. The CDR3, as DNA: TGTGCCAGCAGCTTAGTTTGGCGGGAGGGTGACACAGATACGCAGTATTTT.

The CDR3 DNA reads TGTGCCACAGGGAGACGGAGGGAGGGATCTGAAGCTTTCTTT. Protein sequence: CATGRRREGSEAFF. V usage is TRBV15 and J usage is TRBJ1-1; D is ambiguous. Per germline, CDR1 LNHNV and CDR2 YYDKDF (reference sequence). Trimming cost V 9 bases and J 6 bases, with 20 bases left between them. CDR3 length: 14 amino acids. The full variable domain, in which reference TRBV15 and TRBJ1-1 provide the parts outside the CDR3, is DAMVIQNPRYQVTQFGKPVTLSCSQTLNHNVMYWYQQKSSQAPKLLFHYYDKDFNNEADTPDNFQSRRPNTSFCFLDIRSPGLGDTAMYLCATGRRREGSEAFFGQGTRLTVV.